Following are 30 T cell receptor beta chains from one sample sequenced in a study of blood T cell repertoires in COVID-19. Sequencing used immunoSEQ multiplex PCR; TCRdb keeps in-frame clones, though not all of them. The sample consists of about 110,000 clones, about three quarters of them appearing once. The sample comprised peripheral blood. The receptors derive from a woman aged 40 to 50 with acute or convalescent COVID-19.

This chain links TRBV5-8 with TRBJ2-1; TRBD2 aligns across 8 bases. The V gene's germline CDR1 is SGHTS and CDR2 YDEGEE. The CDR3 has 17 amino acids. The J segment lost 5 bases and the V segment lost 9 bases, leaving 19 bases of the junction unmatched. The CDR3 reads CAKILFSQAGANNEQFF. The DNA of the CDR3 is TGTGCCAAAATACTCTTTTCACAAGCGGGGGCTAACAATGAGCAGTTCTTC.

Comments on this clone: In the same sample, other DNA sequences code for this CDR3. J is TRBJ2-2 and V is TRBV5-1; 11 bases align to TRBD2. The germline gives CDR1 SGHRS, CDR2 YFSETQ. V dropped 4 bases and J dropped 0; count of bases not matched to a gene: 2. The CDR3 has 16 residues. CDR3 nucleotide sequence: TGCGCCAGCAGCCTTAGCGGGGGGGCGAACACCGGGGAGCTGTTTTTT. Its translation: CASSLSGGANTGELFF.

The V gene is TRBV6-5, the J gene TRBJ1-5, with a weak D call TRBD1 (5 bases). V lost 7 bases to trimming and J lost 7 bases, with 17 bases between them. The CDR3 covers 14 residues. Germline V CDR1 and CDR2: MNHEY, SVGAGI. The CDR3 coding sequence is TGTGCCAGCAAGGAGGGGTCGGCACTACAGCCCCAGCATTTT. Translating it yields CASKEGSALQPQHF.

The rearrangement joins TRBV3-1 (or the pseudogene TRBV3-2) to TRBJ2-5; D call uncertain. The germline V gene encodes CDR1 LGHDT and CDR2 YNNKEL (reference sequence). There are 15 residues in the CDR3. Trimming left V 0 bases short and J 5 bases short, with 13 bases between. The CDR3 bases are TGTGCCAGCAGCCAAGATGAGTGGAGAGTGGAGACCCAGTACTTC. Its protein is CASSQDEWRVETQYF.

This clone was seen a handful of times. The gene calls are TRBV11-2 and TRBJ1-6; D not certain. Germline CDR1 is SGHAT and CDR2 is FQNNGV. The CDR3 is 16 amino acids. V lost 5 bases and J 10 bases, leaving 21 bases between the germline ends. DNA of the CDR3: TGTGCCAGCAGCCCGAGGACTGACCCGGGAAACTCACCCCTCCACTTT. This sequence encodes CASSPRTDPGNSPLHF. The entire variable domain, with the rest obtained from reference TRBV11-2 and TRBJ1-6, is as follows: EAGVAQSPRYKIIEKRQSVAFWCNPISGHATLYWYQQILGQGPKLLIQFQNNGVVDDSQLPKDRFSAERLKGVDSTLKIQPAKLEDSAVYLCASSPRTDPGNSPLHFGNGTRLTVT.

This chain uses TRBV19 with TRBJ2-3; 7 positions agree with TRBD1. Trimming at V came to 5 bases and at J to 3 bases, leaving 5 bases not matched to a gene. The CDR3 has 14 residues. CDR1 and CDR2 from the germline V gene are LNHDA and SQIVND (reference sequence). As DNA, the CDR3 is TGTGCCAGTAGTGCCGACAGGGTGACAGATACGCAGTATTTT. Protein: CASSADRVTDTQYF.

This chain uses TRBV6-5 with TRBJ1-1, with D perhaps TRBD1 (5 bases). The length of the CDR3 is 16 residues. CDR1 MNHEY and CDR2 SVGAGI come from the germline V gene. V gave up 2 bases and J gave up 0 bases, with 13 bases separating them. Written as DNA, the CDR3 is TGTGCCAGCAGTTACGGGTCGGCAGGGATGAACACTGAAGCTTTCTTT. Translating gives CASSYGSAGMNTEAFF.

V gene TRBV2 combines with J gene TRBJ1-1; D is undetermined. Germline lookup yields CDR1 SNHLY and CDR2 FYNNEI. This CDR3 comprises 12 residues. The germline V and J ends were trimmed by 4 bases and 7 bases, with 10 bases remaining between them. The CDR3 DNA sequence: TGTGCCAGCAGTGTAGGAGCAGATGAAGCTTTCTTT. It specifies CASSVGADEAFF.

This clone was detected only a few times. The chain uses TRBV7-9 and TRBJ2-7; possible D gene TRBD2, 6 bases. The CDR3 consists of 17 residues. Between the trimmed V and J ends, which lost 5 bases and 3 bases, there was a span of 23 bases. The germline V gene has CDR1 SEHNR and CDR2 FQNEAQ (reference sequence). CDR3 residues: CASSRTQSGTGVYEQYF. The CDR3, as DNA: TGTGCCAGCAGCCGCACCCAGTCAGGGACTGGTGTCTACGAGCAGTACTTC.

The chain links TRBV7-9 to TRBJ1-3, with a weak D call TRBD1 (5 bases). Trimming cost V 1 base and J 0 bases, with 13 bases left between them. The length of the CDR3 is 17 residues. Germline V gene lookup returns CDR1 SEHNR and CDR2 FQNEAQ (reference sequence). CDR3 coding DNA: TGTGCCAGCAGCTTAGAAATGGGTCAGGGCTCTGGAAACACCATATATTTT. Residues: CASSLEMGQGSGNTIYF.

The table lists this clone with many counts. The chain joins TRBV6-4 to TRBJ2-3; D is unclear. The CDR3 length is 14 residues. CDR1 is MRHNA, CDR2 SNTAGT, per germline. V was cut by 0 bases and J by 1 base, with 5 bases left in between. The CDR3 sequence is CASSDSPGTDTQYF. CDR3 in DNA: TGTGCCAGCAGTGACTCACCGGGCACAGATACGCAGTATTTT.

The chain joins TRBV30 to TRBJ2-2; 8 nucleotides line up with TRBD2. The CDR3 loop spans 16 amino acids. Germline V CDR1 and CDR2: GTSNPN, SVGIG (reference sequence). The J segment lost 4 bases and the V segment lost 5 bases, leaving 12 bases of the junction unmatched. The CDR3 here is CAWAGITSGVTGELFF. The CDR3 region has the DNA TGTGCCTGGGCTGGGATCACTAGCGGCGTCACCGGGGAGCTGTTTTTT.

The chain recombines TRBV6-2 or TRBV6-3 with TRBJ2-3, with TRBD2 matching over 12 bases. The CDR3 has 18 residues. CDR1 and CDR2 from the germline V gene are MNHEY and SVGEGT. Unmatched junction bases numbered 10, after V lost 4 bases and J lost 2 bases. The CDR3 DNA sequence: TGTGCCAGCAGTTCCTCTAGCGGGGGGGCATTCCTCACAGATACGCAGTATTTT. It specifies CASSSSSGGAFLTDTQYF.

This clone was observed a handful of times. The same CDR3 can be traced to other DNA sequences in this sample. The rearrangement links TRBV12-3 or TRBV12-4 to TRBJ1-6; no definite D call. The CDR3 loop spans 12 amino acids. The V end lost 3 bases, the J end lost 8 bases, and 5 bases lay between the germline ends. The CDR3 sequence: CASSFSDSPLHF. The CDR3 nucleotides read TGTGCCAGCAGTTTTTCGGATTCACCCCTCCACTTT.

The chain uses TRBV3-1 (or the pseudogene TRBV3-2) and TRBJ2-1; 9 bases map to TRBD2. V lost 0 bases, J lost 0 bases, and 9 bases stayed unmatched. This CDR3 is built from 19 residues. Germline loops: CDR1 LGHDT, CDR2 YNNKEL (reference sequence). The CDR3 loop is CASSQEKASGTLSYNEQFF. CDR3 DNA: TGTGCCAGCAGCCAAGAAAAGGCTAGCGGGACCCTCTCCTACAATGAGCAGTTCTTC.

V gene TRBV13 combines with J gene TRBJ1-5; D is possibly TRBD1 (5 bases). The germline V gene has CDR1 PRHDT and CDR2 FYEKMQ (reference sequence). The CDR3 extends over 15 amino acids. V gave up 0 bases and J gave up 4 bases, with 10 bases separating them. The CDR3: CASSLGTGSNQPQHF. CDR3 bases: TGTGCCAGCAGCTTAGGTACAGGAAGTAATCAGCCCCAGCATTTT.

V usage is TRBV7-9 and J usage is TRBJ1-6; 8 bases match TRBD1. CDR3 length equals 15 residues. The V and J ends lost 3 bases and 8 bases, in that order; junction bases with no gene match: 6. Germline V gene sequence: CDR1 SEHNR, CDR2 FQNEAQ (reference sequence). CDR3 amino acids: CASSFRTGGDSPLHF. The CDR3 nucleotides read TGTGCCAGCAGCTTCAGAACAGGGGGAGATTCACCCCTCCACTTT.

This clone was counted a few times. The V call is TRBV12-3 or TRBV12-4, the J call TRBJ1-3; D is undetermined. The CDR3 totals 13 residues. Trimming shortened V by 7 bases and J by 6 bases, and 13 bases separated the two germline ends. The chain's CDR3 is CASKRTGKNTIYF. DNA of the CDR3: TGTGCCAGCAAAAGGACGGGAAAAAACACCATATATTTT.

This chain joins TRBV19 and TRBJ1-5; TRBD1 aligns across 7 bases. The V segment lost 3 bases and the J segment 2 bases; nucleotides outside the gene matches: 7. CDR3 length: 16 residues. The germline CDR1 and CDR2 sequences are LNHDA and SQIVND (reference sequence). The CDR3 DNA reads as TGTGCCAGTAGTATCGGGCTCGGGACAGGCAATCAGCCCCAGCATTTT. It yields the protein CASSIGLGTGNQPQHF. Full variable domain (remainder filled in from reference TRBV19 and TRBJ1-5): DGGITQSPKYLFRKEGQNVTLSCEQNLNHDAMYWYRQDPGQGLRLIYYSQIVNDFQKGDIAEGYSVSREKKESFPLTVTSAQKNPTAFYLCASSIGLGTGNQPQHFGDGTRLSIL.

This clone has only a few counts. This chain joins TRBV5-1 and TRBJ1-1, with D perhaps matching TRBD1 (6 bases). Germline V gives CDR1 SGHRS, CDR2 YFSETQ. This CDR3 is built from 15 residues. The V and J ends lost 0 bases and 11 bases respectively, with 20 bases between them. This CDR3 is CASSLDAGAASGAFF. Here the CDR3 DNA reads TGCGCCAGCAGCTTGGACGCAGGGGCAGCCAGTGGGGCTTTCTTT.

This chain links TRBV2 with TRBJ1-3; D is ambiguous. The CDR3 sequence is 14 residues long. The V end lost 7 bases, the J end lost 0 bases, and 10 bases lay between the germline ends. The germline V gene encodes CDR1 SNHLY and CDR2 FYNNEI. CDR3 bases: TGTGCCAGCACCACTACGGGCTCTGGAAACACCATATATTTT. This gives the protein CASTTTGSGNTIYF.

This clone was seen a handful of times. This chain joins TRBV28 and TRBJ2-7; a weak D match, TRBD2 (6 bases). CDR3 length: 12 amino acids. V lost 7 bases to trimming and J lost 4 bases, with 11 bases between them. The V gene's germline CDR1 is MDHEN and CDR2 SYDVKM. The CDR3 nucleotides read TGTGCCAGCAATAAGGGAGGTTACGAGCAGTACTTC. It encodes CASNKGGYEQYF. Drawing the rest from reference TRBV28 and TRBJ2-7, the complete variable domain is DVKVTQSSRYLVKRTGEKVFLECVQDMDHENMFWYRQDPGLGLRLIYFSYDVKMKEKGDIPEGYSVSREKKERFSLILESASTNQTSMYLCASNKGGYEQYFGPGTRLTVT.

The rearrangement links TRBV7-9 to TRBJ1-6; D remains unclear. CDR1 and CDR2 from the germline V gene are SEHNR and FQNEAQ (reference sequence). There are 15 residues in the CDR3. V dropped 3 bases and J dropped 10 bases, with 16 bases sitting between them. The DNA for the CDR3 is TGTGCCAGCAGCTTCGAGGGAATCGGCCGATCACCCCTCCACTTT. Its translation is CASSFEGIGRSPLHF.

The chain links TRBV12-3 or TRBV12-4 to TRBJ2-1, with a weak D call TRBD1 (5 bases). CDR3 size: 13 residues. Trimming cost V 7 bases and J 7 bases, with 14 bases left between them. Here the CDR3 reads CASKLTQENEQFF. The DNA for the CDR3 is TGTGCCAGCAAGCTGACACAGGAGAATGAGCAGTTCTTC.

V usage is TRBV6-2 or TRBV6-3 and J usage is TRBJ2-1; 8 bases align to TRBD2. The CDR3 extends over 14 amino acids. V dropped 4 bases and J dropped 7; count of bases not matched to a gene: 6. Germline CDR1 and CDR2: MNHEY and SVGEGT. CDR3 sequence reads: CASSWAGGSNEQFF. CDR3 sequence (DNA): TGTGCCAGCAGTTGGGCGGGGGGATCGAATGAGCAGTTCTTC.

This clone was picked up one time. The gene calls are TRBV7-9 and TRBJ1-2; 7 bases are shared with TRBD1. The CDR3 is 14 residues long. Germline lookup yields CDR1 SEHNR and CDR2 FQNEAQ (reference sequence). Trimming removed 1 base from V and 3 bases from J; junction bases left unmatched: 2. In DNA form, the CDR3 reads TGTGCCAGCAGCTTAGGTCAGGGGGACTATGGCTACACCTTC. Encoded protein: CASSLGQGDYGYTF.

The V call is TRBV13, the J call TRBJ2-7; 11 bases are a match to TRBD1. In germline, CDR1 is PRHDT, CDR2 FYEKMQ (reference sequence). With 3 bases clipped from V and 3 bases from J, the junction kept 10 bases outside the gene matches. This CDR3 comprises 17 residues. The CDR3 nucleotides are TGTGCCAGCAGCTTTAGTGGACAGGGGGCTCTACACTACGAGCAGTACTTC. It codes for CASSFSGQGALHYEQYF. Based on the CDR3 plus reference TRBV13 and TRBJ2-7, the full variable domain is AAGVIQSPRHLIKEKRETATLKCYPIPRHDTVYWYQQGPGQDPQFLISFYEKMQSDKGSIPDRFSAQQFSDYHSELNMSSLELGDSALYFCASSFSGQGALHYEQYFGPGTRLTVT.

The chain employs TRBV19 and TRBJ2-1; 12 bases map to TRBD2. This CDR3 region has 16 residues. Germline assignment: CDR1 LNHDA and CDR2 SQIVND (reference sequence). V dropped 4 bases and J dropped 7; count of bases not matched to a gene: 8. The CDR3 region has the DNA TGTGCCAGTAGTACCCTAGCGGGGGGGGGACCGAATGAGCAGTTCTTC. Residues: CASSTLAGGGPNEQFF.

The chain combines TRBV18 with TRBJ2-7; unclear D gene. Between the trimmed V and J ends, which lost 3 bases and 6 bases, there was a span of 24 bases. Germline assignment: CDR1 KGHSH and CDR2 LQKENI. The CDR3 consists of 17 residues. CDR3 bases: TGTGCCAGCTCACCGGCATTTGCTGGGCCTATCCCCCTCGAGCAGTACTTC. Translated, it gives CASSPAFAGPIPLEQYF. Supplemented by reference TRBV18 and TRBJ2-7, the full variable domain reads NAGVMQNPRHLVRRRGQEARLRCSPMKGHSHVYWYRQLPEEGLKFMVYLQKENIIDESGMPKERFSAEFPKEGPSILRIQQVVRGDSAAYFCASSPAFAGPIPLEQYFGPGTRLTVT.

The gene calls are TRBV4-1 and TRBJ1-2, with 8 positions matching TRBD1. The junction had 11 bases not matched to a gene; V was cut back by 4 bases and J by 4 bases. The CDR3 spans 16 residues. Germline V gives CDR1 MGHRA, CDR2 YSYEKL. CDR3 protein: CASSRDGQGQIYGYTF. CDR3 nucleotides: TGCGCCAGCAGCCGGGATGGACAGGGCCAGATCTATGGCTACACCTTC.